This T cell receptor (beta chain) originates from a study of post-analysis software for immune sequencing data (dated by TCRdb to the mid-2010s). Study-wide context: Relapsing-remitting, secondary progressive and progressive-relapsing multiple sclerosis were recorded as disease courses, and subtype annotation was lacking for some patients. The patient repertoires were compared against approximately twelve previously published healthy control repertoires obtained from donors aged roughly 6 to 28 years. A subset of samples was prepared in parallel using single-end sample barcoding, then pooled and co-amplified after Illumina adapter ligation. Beyond this particular receptor, the publication reports: Multiple sclerosis patients had significantly lower normalized Chao1 diversity than controls, a result that suggests substantial peripheral T-cell clonal expansion. The control group was slightly older than the multiple sclerosis patient group. Direct clustering with F measure showed strong co-clustering of samples prepared in the same batch, prompting a batch-effect correction. Significantly higher frequencies in patients than in controls were found for roughly 5 TRBV segments, including TRBV5-6, TRBV5-1 and TRBV20-1.

The germline V gene encodes CDR1 DFQATT and CDR2 SNEGSKA (reference sequence). V is clipped by 5 bases and J by 7 bases, and the sequence between their germline boundaries is 11 bases long. Including the terminal cysteine and phenylalanine, the CDR3 comprises 11 residues. Here the CDR3 DNA is all that survives: 33 bases in frame from base 1. TCR beta repertoires were profiled from peripheral blood of under 15 young patients with multiple sclerosis to demonstrate the VDJtools post-analysis software. The patients with multiple sclerosis were children and adolescents between roughly 6 and 16 years of age. Of note for this clonotype: Its antigen remains unidentified. Base quality data are lacking; no much larger clone is found one base away.

The library was generated by PCR. The run used an Illumina HiSeq 2500. To reduce PCR and sequencing biases, unique molecular identifiers were built into the TCR beta cDNA libraries. Roughly 500,000 cDNA molecules were obtained for every 1 to 10 million input T cells, so each molecule roughly corresponded to one T cell. The patient libraries were prepared and sequenced using the same protocol as the earlier healthy control dataset. Samples belonging to the same batch were prepared together, multiplexed and sequenced on a shared HiSeq lane. The original pipeline was this. Raw barcoded reads were processed with MIGEC, and single-read molecular identifier groups were discarded before consensus assembly and CDR3 extraction. Clonotype tables were post-analysed with VDJtools, normalizing diversity by down-sampling all datasets to the smallest sample size. To correct batch-related cross-sample contamination, repertoire overlap clustering matched CDR3 amino acid sequences but not nucleotide sequences. TCRdb trimmed public reads at Q25 via fastp, called clones via MiXCR and kept in-frame beta chains. For every CDR3 protein sequence, its rows merge into one entry that carries the most common genes and DNA. Here the V and J calls rest on TCRdb's processing, not on the authors' analysis. This sample gives fewer than 600,000 distinct CDR3 sequences in total; 45% of them show up just once. The ten largest account for over 10% of the sample.

This clonotype originated in a girl aged 5-17 years with multiple sclerosis. This sequence uses TRBV20-1 and TRBJ1-1; TRBD1 is possibly the D segment (6 matching bases). Sequenced material: blood. The CDR3 reads as follows: CSAFAGVEAFF. In nucleotides, the sequence is TGCAGTGCTTTTGCAGGGGTTGAAGCTTTCTTT.